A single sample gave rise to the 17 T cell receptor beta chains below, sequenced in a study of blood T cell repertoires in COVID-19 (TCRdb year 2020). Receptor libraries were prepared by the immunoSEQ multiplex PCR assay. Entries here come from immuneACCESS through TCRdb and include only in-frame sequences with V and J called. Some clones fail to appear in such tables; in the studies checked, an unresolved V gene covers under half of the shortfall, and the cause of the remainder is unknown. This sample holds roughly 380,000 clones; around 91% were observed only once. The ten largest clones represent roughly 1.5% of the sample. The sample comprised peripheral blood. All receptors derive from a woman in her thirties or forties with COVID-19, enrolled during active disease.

Here the CDR3 DNA reads TGTGCCAGCAGTCTCCGGGACAAGCAGAACACTGAAGCTTTCTTT. Encoded protein: CASSLRDKQNTEAFF. The J gene is TRBJ1-1, the V gene TRBV6-2 or TRBV6-3; tentatively, D is TRBD1 (6 bases). This CDR3 comprises 15 residues. The germline V gene encodes CDR1 MNHEY and CDR2 SVGEGT. Trimming took off 5 bases at V and 1 base at J, with 14 bases between the two ends.

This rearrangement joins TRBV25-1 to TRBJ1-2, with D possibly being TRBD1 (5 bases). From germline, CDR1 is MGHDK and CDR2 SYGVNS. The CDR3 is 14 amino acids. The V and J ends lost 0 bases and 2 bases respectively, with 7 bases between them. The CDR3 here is CASSEYGGNYGYTF. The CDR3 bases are TGTGCCAGCAGTGAATATGGGGGGAACTATGGCTACACCTTC.

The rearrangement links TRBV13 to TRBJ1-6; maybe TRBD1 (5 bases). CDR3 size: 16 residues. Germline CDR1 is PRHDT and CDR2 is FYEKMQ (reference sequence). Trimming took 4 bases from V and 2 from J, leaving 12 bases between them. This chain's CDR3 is CASSSPGSPYNSPLHF. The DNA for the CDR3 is TGTGCCAGCAGCTCGCCAGGGTCGCCCTATAATTCACCCCTCCACTTT.

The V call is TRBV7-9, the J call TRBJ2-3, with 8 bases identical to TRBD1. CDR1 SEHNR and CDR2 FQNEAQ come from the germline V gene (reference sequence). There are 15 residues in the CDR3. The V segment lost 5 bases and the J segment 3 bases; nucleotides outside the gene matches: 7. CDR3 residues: CASSRLGQATDTQYF. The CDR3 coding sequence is TGTGCCAGCAGCCGATTGGGACAGGCGACAGATACGCAGTATTTT.

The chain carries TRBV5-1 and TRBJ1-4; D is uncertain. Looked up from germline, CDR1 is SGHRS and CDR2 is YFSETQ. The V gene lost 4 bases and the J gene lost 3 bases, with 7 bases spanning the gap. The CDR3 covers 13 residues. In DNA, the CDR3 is TGCGCCAGCAGCCTGCGTGCTAATGAAAAACTGTTTTTT. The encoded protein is CASSLRANEKLFF.

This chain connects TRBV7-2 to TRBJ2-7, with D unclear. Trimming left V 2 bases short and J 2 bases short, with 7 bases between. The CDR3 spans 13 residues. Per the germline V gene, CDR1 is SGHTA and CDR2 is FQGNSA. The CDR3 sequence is CASSLTATYEQYF. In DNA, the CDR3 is TGTGCCAGCAGCTTAACCGCTACCTACGAGCAGTACTTC.

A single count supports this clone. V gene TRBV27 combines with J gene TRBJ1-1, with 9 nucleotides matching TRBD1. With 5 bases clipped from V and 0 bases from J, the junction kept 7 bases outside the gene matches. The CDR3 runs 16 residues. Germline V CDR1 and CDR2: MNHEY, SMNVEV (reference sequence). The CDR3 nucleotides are TGTGCCAGCAGTATCAGGACAGGGGCTATGAACACTGAAGCTTTCTTT. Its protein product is CASSIRTGAMNTEAFF.

The CDR3 loop is CASSSPASSYEQYF. CDR3 in DNA: TGTGCCAGCAGCTCCCCCGCTAGCTCCTACGAGCAGTACTTC. This chain uses TRBV5-5 with TRBJ2-7; no clear D gene. V lost 3 bases and J 0 bases, leaving 10 bases between the germline ends. The CDR3 is 14 amino acids. Germline CDR1 SGHKS, CDR2 YYEKEE (reference sequence).

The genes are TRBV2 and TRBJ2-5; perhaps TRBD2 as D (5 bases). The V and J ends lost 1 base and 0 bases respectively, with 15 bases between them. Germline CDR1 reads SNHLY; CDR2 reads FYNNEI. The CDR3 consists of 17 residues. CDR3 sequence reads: CASSEVGRIWDQETQYF. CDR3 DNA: TGTGCCAGCAGTGAAGTGGGGAGAATTTGGGACCAAGAGACCCAGTACTTC. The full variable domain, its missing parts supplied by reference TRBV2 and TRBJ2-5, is EPEVTQTPSHQVTQMGQEVILRCVPISNHLYFYWYRQILGQKVEFLVSFYNNEISEKSEIFDDQFSVERPDGSNFTLKIRSTKLEDSAMYFCASSEVGRIWDQETQYFGPGTRLLVL.

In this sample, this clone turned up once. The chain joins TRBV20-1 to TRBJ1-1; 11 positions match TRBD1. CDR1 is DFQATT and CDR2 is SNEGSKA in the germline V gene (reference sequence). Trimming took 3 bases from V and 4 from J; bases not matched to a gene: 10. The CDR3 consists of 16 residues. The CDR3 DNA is TGCAGTGCTAGTCCCTGGGACAGGGGGTTGAGCACTGAAGCTTTCTTT. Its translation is CSASPWDRGLSTEAFF.

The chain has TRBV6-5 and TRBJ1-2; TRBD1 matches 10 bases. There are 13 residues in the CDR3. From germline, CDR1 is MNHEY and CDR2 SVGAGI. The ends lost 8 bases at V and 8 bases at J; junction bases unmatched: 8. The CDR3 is CASQGTGDWGYTF. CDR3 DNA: TGTGCCAGCCAGGGGACAGGGGATTGGGGCTACACCTTC.

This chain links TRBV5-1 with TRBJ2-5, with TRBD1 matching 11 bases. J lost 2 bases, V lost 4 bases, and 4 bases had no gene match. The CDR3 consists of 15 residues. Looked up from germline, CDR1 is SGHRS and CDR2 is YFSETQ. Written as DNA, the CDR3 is TGCGCCAGCAGCGTCCGGGACAGGGGGCAAGAGACCCAGTACTTC. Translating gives CASSVRDRGQETQYF.

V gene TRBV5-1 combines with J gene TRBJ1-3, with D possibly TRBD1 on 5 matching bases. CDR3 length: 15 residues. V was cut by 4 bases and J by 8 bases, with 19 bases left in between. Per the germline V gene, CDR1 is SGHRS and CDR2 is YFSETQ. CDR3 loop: CASSTRDYSEDTIYF. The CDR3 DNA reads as TGCGCCAGCAGCACCCGGGACTACTCCGAGGACACCATATATTTT.

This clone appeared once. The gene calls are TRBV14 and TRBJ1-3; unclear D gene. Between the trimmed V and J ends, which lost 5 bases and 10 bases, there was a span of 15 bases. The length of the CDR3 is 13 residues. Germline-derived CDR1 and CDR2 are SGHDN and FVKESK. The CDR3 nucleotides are TGTGCCAGCAGCGTCGGACTCCCATCTACCATATATTTT. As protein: CASSVGLPSTIYF.

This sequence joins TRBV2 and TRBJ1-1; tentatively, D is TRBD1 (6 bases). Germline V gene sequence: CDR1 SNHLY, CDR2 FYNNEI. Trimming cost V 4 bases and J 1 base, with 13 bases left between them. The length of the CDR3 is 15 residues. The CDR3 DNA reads TGTGCCAGCAGTGTGCAGGGGTGGACGAACACTGAAGCTTTCTTT. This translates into CASSVQGWTNTEAFF.

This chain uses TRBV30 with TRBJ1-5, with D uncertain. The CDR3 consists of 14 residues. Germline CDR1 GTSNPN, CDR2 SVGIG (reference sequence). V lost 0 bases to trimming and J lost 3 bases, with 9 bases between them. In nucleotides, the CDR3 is TGTGCCTGGAGTGTAACGGGTCTCAATCAGCCCCAGCATTTT. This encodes CAWSVTGLNQPQHF. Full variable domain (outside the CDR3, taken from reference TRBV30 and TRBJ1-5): SQTIHQWPATLVQPVGSPLSLECTVEGTSNPNLYWYRQAAGRGLQLLFYSVGIGQISSEVPQNLSASRPQDRQFILSSKKLLLSDSGFYLCAWSVTGLNQPQHFGDGTRLSIL.

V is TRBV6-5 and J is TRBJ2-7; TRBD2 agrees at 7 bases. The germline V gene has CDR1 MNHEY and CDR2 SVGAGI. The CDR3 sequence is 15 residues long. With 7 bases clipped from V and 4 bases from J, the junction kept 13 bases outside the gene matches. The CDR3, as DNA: TGTGCCAGCATTGGGAGGGAGGGAAAAAGGTACGAGCAGTACTTC. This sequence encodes CASIGREGKRYEQYF.